This TCR beta chain was sequenced during a study of cytomegalovirus exposure and HLA in healthy donors (dated by TCRdb to about 2017). A note on the overall study: An earlier analysis of roughly 570 of the donors reported 250 to 350 Gb of sequence data and about 120 million unique TCR beta sequences obtained from about 170 million T cells. In a later genetic analysis, genome-wide SNP genotypes for about 55% of the roughly 670 donors were used, and that subset was treated as a discovery cohort. Every discovery cohort repertoire had been produced on one sequencing platform. Roughly 300 gigabases of sequencing data and around 85 million unique TCR sequences made up an early release that covered several hundred HLA-typed donors. The aim of the study was to test whether cataloging public T cell receptors could identify signatures of past pathogen exposure. The study profiled the T cell repertoires of around 700 subjects by immunosequencing and related them to cytomegalovirus serostatus. A few DR-DQ haplotypes were treated as single units for association and clustering because of strong linkage in the cohort. Both class I and class II loci were covered by HLA typing, at four-digit resolution. Of the roughly 400 genotyped donors, more than 75% were placed in the genetic ancestry cluster associated with self-reported Caucasian donors. Among under 450 genotyped donors of the cohort, an average of about 240,000 unique TCR beta nucleotide sequences were sequenced per donor, roughly 20% of them non-productive. Rather than using new phenotypic data, the later analysis identified candidate immune exposures from TCR beta sequences and from how often those sequences occurred across donors. In an earlier analysis of roughly 580 of the donors, high-throughput TCR beta sequencing was used to judge whether each TCR beta V gene segment behaved as functional or pseudogenic. Alongside the repertoire data, information on donor age, sex, ethnicity and CMV serostatus was compiled. In a later analysis, previously published TCR beta repertoires from more than 500 donors were re-analyzed and high-resolution HLA genotyping was added so that TCR occurrence patterns could be studied. The study combined high-throughput TCR immunosequencing, statistical association of individual TCRs with disease status, and machine learning to predict cytomegalovirus infection status. Along with the roughly 700-subject first cohort, a separate validation cohort of over a hundred different subjects was used. Typing coverage varied by locus: roughly 629-640 donors for A, B, C, DRB1 and DQB1; approximately 500 for DQA1; 606 for DPA1; 450 to 480 for DPB1. Study-wide findings and limitations: A cluster of highly shared sequence variants was judged likely to represent a technical artifact of the sequencing pipeline. In vitro tests confirmed that three of the cytomegalovirus-associated TCR beta chains recognize cytomegalovirus antigens. An association between a missense DCLRE1C variant and V-gene and J-gene trimming of TCR beta chains was found in a later genetic analysis and replicated in an independent cohort. The only immune exposure information available for the cohort was CMV serostatus. According to a later analysis, parvovirus B19, influenza, CMV and Epstein-Barr virus appeared linked to several top co-occurrence clusters. Roughly uniform sequencing depth across donors was assumed in presence/absence analyses, although this assumption may not hold. The 87-base-pair reads could not distinguish some IMGT-functional V segments, including TRBV6-2 and TRBV6-3, so those segments were excluded. In both the original and validation cohorts, the classifier was reported to diagnose cytomegalovirus status with high specificity and sensitivity. Specific HLA alleles were associated with over 15,000 TCR beta sequences at a false discovery rate of 0.05 in a later analysis. The authors suggested that the approach could potentially be generalized to other disease states and immunological phenotypes. In the study, about 150 TCR beta chains were listed as associated with cytomegalovirus. Correlated functional status among segregating V segments might be attributable to linkage disequilibrium, but an unknown experimental factor could not be ruled out. In an earlier analysis of approximately 590 of the donors, most TCR beta V segments were observed in productive rearrangements about 87% or about 30% of the time, broadly matching IMGT annotations. Because HLA typing was unavailable for some donors at each locus, only the typed subset was used in association tests. According to a later genetic analysis, donors in an Asian-associated ancestry cluster had fewer N-insertions in productive TCRs than the approximately 710-donor mean. According to a later analysis, TCR association rates differed among HLA loci, with DRB1 alleles showing the most associated TCRs and HLA-C alleles showing the fewest. Across donors, most TCR sequences were observed very rarely, whereas some public TCRs were present in many individuals. A further reported finding was that TCR beta sequences accurately predicted the HLA-A and HLA-B alleles for most subjects in the first cohort. In this cohort, only TCR beta chains were sequenced, and detectable features were limited by the absence of alpha or paired-chain data. Most CMV-associated TCR beta chains appeared to be HLA-restricted in a later analysis, and the HLA associations seemed to be driven largely by CMV exposure. Because counts were too low, 15 or so rarely observed V segments, including chromosome 9 orphons, were excluded from the earlier analysis of 587 of the donors. In a later analysis, HLA-associated TCR beta chains showed more clonal expansion and lower generation probabilities than non-associated chains that were equally common. Assigning TCR associations to individual alleles was difficult when HLA alleles, especially DR and DQ, strongly co-occurred.

Inclusive of the bounding cysteine and phenylalanine, the CDR3 is 14 residues long. Left in the record is the CDR3 DNA by itself, 42 bases read in frame from the first base. V is cut back by 9 bases and J by 2 bases, with 8 bases in the junction unmatched. The germline V gene provides CDR1 ENHRY and CDR2 SYGVKD. The receptor library was made with the immunoSEQ multiplex PCR assay. For the multiplex PCR, a mixture combining 60 forward primers for TCR Vbeta segments and 13 reverse primers for TCR Jbeta segments was used. Amplification of the CDR3 region of rearranged TCR beta genes was performed with a multiplex PCR assay on genomic DNA. The amplified TCR beta libraries were sequenced on the Illumina HiSeq System as 87-base-pair reads. In the paper's pipeline: A later analysis counted tens of millions of unique TCR beta chains across the 670 or so repertoires, and 10 million to 11 million of these chains were shared by at least two donors. To remove PCR and sequencing errors, raw reads were error-corrected and collapsed into unique sequences using a nearest-neighbor algorithm that merged closely related sequences. V, D and J gene segments were assigned by aligning CDR3 sequences to IMGT reference sequences. For a sequence to be retained, at least a six-nucleotide match to both a V gene segment and a J gene segment was required. Rearrangements were called productive when the CDR3 lacked stop codons and stayed in frame with V and J; all others were non-productive. Following IMGT convention, CDR3 was defined as the stretch from the second conserved V-encoded cysteine to the conserved J-encoded phenylalanine. Sequences without an unambiguous match to a single V gene segment were excluded from the earlier analysis of several hundred of the donors. An earlier analysis of several hundred of the donors called V segments functional above 56.7% productive rearrangements and segregating when the between-donor standard deviation exceeded 5%. A statistical classification framework was built for diagnosing cytomegalovirus status from the catalog of TCR beta chain sequences. V and J gene assignment, in a later analysis, came from comparing TCR nucleotide sequences with IMGT/GENE-DB human TR gene sequences. The TCRdist pipeline was used in a later analysis to assign CDR3 sequences and most-parsimonious VDJ recombination scenarios. A later analysis defined each TCR beta chain by its CDR3 amino acid sequence plus V-gene family, and excluded reads lacking a unique V-gene family. A later analysis removed 550 to 700 highly shared, low-generation-probability nucleotide sequences to deal with suspected cross-contamination and a sequencing artifact. In a later analysis, a clonal expansion index for each public chain was calculated from normalized within-repertoire ranks of inferred template counts. In a later analysis, generation probabilities were computed with a VDJ recombination model fitted to out-of-frame rearrangements, and the resulting probabilities were checked against IGoR. A later analysis scored TCR-TCR, TCR-HLA and TCR-CMV co-occurrence with hypergeometric tests, applying a repertoire-size bias correction to TCR pairs. To estimate false discovery rates, a later analysis permuted the HLA or CMV assignments 20 times. In a later analysis, co-occurring TCRs were grouped with DBSCAN, and TCRdist sequence similarity was added when clustering was performed within HLA-allele-positive subsets. Repertoires with fewer than 30,000 or more than 120,000 public chains, plus five repertoires with anomalous nucleotide sharing, were excluded from co-occurrence clustering. In TCRdb, the immuneACCESS table is reduced to in-frame sequences with V and J assigned. These tables do not hold every clone; where another copy was compared, an unresolved V gene accounts for under half, and the others remain unexplained. The V and J calls and clone size were taken over from that table, and D and trimming were inferred from the DNA. The sample has under 200,000 clones on record, 80% to 85% of them singletons. Jointly, the top ten make up about 5.7% of the sample.

In total, 600 or so healthy bone marrow donors made up the cohort. At the time of sampling, every cohort member was nominally healthy, though immune exposures that went unrecorded were likely present. The donor was CMV seropositive and was included in the group of 250 to 300 seropositive cohort members. Every donor gave a peripheral blood sample, and the peripheral blood mononuclear cells from that sample were used for TCR beta sequencing. Genomic DNA extraction from the blood cell samples was performed with the Qiagen DNeasy Blood Extraction Kit. This clone was seen just once. The target of this receptor is not known. No base qualities exist here, and no much larger clone lies one base off it.

The sample consisted of PBMCs. The origin of this receptor is a man in his forties or fifties in good health and CMV-seropositive. The sequence joins TRBV10-3 to TRBJ1-2, and 8 junction bases match TRBD1. Here the CDR3 is given as CAINPDRGNYGYTF. The DNA reads TGTGCCATTAACCCTGACAGGGGCAACTATGGCTACACCTTC.